The 19 T cell receptor beta chains presented below share a single source sample, sequenced in a study of blood T cell repertoires in COVID-19. TCRdb keeps only in-frame clones here, not all; method: immunoSEQ multiplex PCR. The sample contains fewer than 120,000 clones, 70% to 80% of which appear only once. The sequenced sample consisted of peripheral blood. The receptors come from a woman aged 60-70 years with acute or convalescent COVID-19.

CDR3 bases: TGTGCCAGCAGCCGACGGGGGGCCACAGATACGCAGTATTTT. Translated: CASSRRGATDTQYF. The chain carries TRBV7-9 and TRBJ2-3, with D possibly TRBD2 on 7 matching bases. The V end was cut by 5 bases, the J end by 2 bases, with 11 bases between. The germline V gene encodes CDR1 SEHNR and CDR2 FQNEAQ (reference sequence). This CDR3 is built from 14 residues.

This clone was seen more than once but under ten times. V and J are TRBV5-1 and TRBJ2-7; a weak D match, TRBD2 (6 bases). V was cut by 4 bases and J by 8 bases, with 25 bases left in between. CDR1 SGHRS and CDR2 YFSETQ come from the germline V gene. This CDR3 has 16 residues. CDR3 loop: CASSRSGTPMRDQQYF. The CDR3 DNA sequence: TGCGCCAGCAGCCGGTCGGGGACGCCAATGCGGGATCAGCAGTACTTC.

The chain uses TRBV2 and TRBJ2-1, with 9 bases lining up with TRBD1. This CDR3 comprises 15 residues. J was trimmed by 2 bases and V by 3 bases; bases with no gene match: 2. CDR1 SNHLY and CDR2 FYNNEI come from the germline V gene. DNA for the CDR3: TGTGCCAGCAGTGAGAGGGACAGGGCCTACAATGAGCAGTTCTTC. Protein sequence: CASSERDRAYNEQFF.

This chain links TRBV5-1 with TRBJ2-3; possible D gene TRBD2, 5 bases. Germline assignment: CDR1 SGHRS and CDR2 YFSETQ. With 4 bases removed from V and 4 bases from J, the gap between germline ends came to 10 bases. The CDR3 extends over 13 amino acids. The CDR3 region has the DNA TGCGCCAGCAGCCGAGGTAGCGCAGATACGCAGTATTTT. Translating gives CASSRGSADTQYF.

The chain links TRBV7-2 to TRBJ1-4; no clear D gene. This CDR3 contains 14 residues. V dropped 0 bases and J dropped 5 bases, with 7 bases sitting between them. Germline CDR1 SGHTA, CDR2 FQGNSA. Written as DNA, the CDR3 is TGTGCCAGCAGCTTAGCCGGGTTCAATGAAAAACTGTTTTTT. It translates to CASSLAGFNEKLFF.

The chain uses TRBV15 and TRBJ2-7, with TRBD1 matching over 7 bases. Germline CDR1 reads LNHNV; CDR2 reads YYDKDF (reference sequence). The CDR3 spans 14 residues. Trimming took 3 bases from V and 5 from J; bases not matched to a gene: 7. CDR3 nucleotides: TGTGCCACCAGCAGCCGACAGGGTAGCAACGAGCAGTACTTC. This gives the protein CATSSRQGSNEQYF. Together with reference TRBV15 and TRBJ2-7, the CDR3 gives the full variable domain: DAMVIQNPRYQVTQFGKPVTLSCSQTLNHNVMYWYQQKSSQAPKLLFHYYDKDFNNEADTPDNFQSRRPNTSFCFLDIRSPGLGDTAMYLCATSSRQGSNEQYFGPGTRLTVT.

This chain links TRBV18 with TRBJ1-1, with unresolved D. Germline V gives CDR1 KGHSH, CDR2 LQKENI. V was shortened by 8 bases and J by 5 bases, with 18 bases between the two germline ends. This CDR3 contains 14 residues. For the CDR3, the DNA is TGTGCCAGCCGCGCGGGCCAAGCCGGGACTGAAGCTTTCTTT. Encoded protein: CASRAGQAGTEAFF.

CDR3 sequence (DNA): TGTGCCAGCAGCCAAGGATCCCCTAGTCTGCAAGAGACCCAGTACTTC. Translation gives CASSQGSPSLQETQYF. This chain links TRBV3-1 (or the pseudogene TRBV3-2) with TRBJ2-5; D unclear. V lost 1 base and J 2 bases, leaving 14 bases between the germline ends. CDR1 LGHDT and CDR2 YNNKEL come from the germline V gene (reference sequence). CDR3 length: 16 residues.

The chain joins TRBV11-2 to TRBJ1-6; D is ambiguous. V gave up 2 bases and J gave up 9 bases, with 20 bases separating them. CDR3 length: 17 residues. CDR1 and CDR2 from the germline V gene are SGHAT and FQNNGV. The CDR3 DNA is TGTGCCAGCAGCTTAAATCCAGTTGGAGTATCCCGTTCACCCCTCCACTTT. This gives the protein CASSLNPVGVSRSPLHF.

V and J are TRBV3-1 (or the pseudogene TRBV3-2) and TRBJ2-7; 7 bases fit TRBD1. This CDR3 is built from 17 residues. Germline CDR1 and CDR2: LGHDT and YNNKEL (reference sequence). V gave up 1 base and J gave up 1 base; unmatched junction bases: 10. The CDR3 here is CASSQAKQGTRSYEQYF. The CDR3 DNA is TGTGCCAGCAGCCAAGCGAAACAGGGGACGCGGTCCTACGAGCAGTACTTC.

J is TRBJ1-2 and V is TRBV7-2; D uncertain. Germline V gene data show CDR1 as SGHTA and CDR2 as FQGNSA. V shed 6 bases and J shed 2 bases, with 16 bases lying between them. The CDR3 consists of 15 residues. The CDR3 DNA reads as TGTGCCAGCAGTTACTTAGCGTCGGCAAACTATGGCTACACCTTC. Translated: CASSYLASANYGYTF. Full variable domain (outside the CDR3, taken from reference TRBV7-2 and TRBJ1-2): GAGVSQSPSNKVTEKGKDVELRCDPISGHTALYWYRQSLGQGLEFLIYFQGNSAPDKSGLPSDRFSAERTGGSVSTLTIQRTQQEDSAVYLCASSYLASANYGYTFGSGTRLTVV.

The rearrangement links TRBV30 to TRBJ1-5; a weak D match, TRBD1 (5 bases). Germline V gives CDR1 GTSNPN, CDR2 SVGIG (reference sequence). The length of the CDR3 is 15 residues. V lost 4 bases, J lost 5 bases, and 18 bases lay in between. The CDR3 DNA follows: TGTGCCTGGAACACCGGGGGTGGTCGGGATCAGCCCCAGCATTTT. Translation: CAWNTGGGRDQPQHF.

This clone was observed a handful of times. The V gene is TRBV3-1 (or the pseudogene TRBV3-2), the J gene TRBJ1-6; TRBD1 is a possible D gene (5 bases). This CDR3 contains 13 residues. Germline CDR1 and CDR2: LGHDT and YNNKEL (reference sequence). V was shortened by 6 bases and J by 7 bases, with 10 bases between the two germline ends. The CDR3: CASSHGGNSPLHF. The CDR3 DNA follows: TGTGCCAGCAGTCACGGGGGGAATTCACCCCTCCACTTT.

This rearrangement joins TRBV21-1 to TRBJ2-3; the listed D gene, TRBD1, was not tested against the DNA. TRBV21-1 has pseudogene status. The CDR3 contains 16 residues. The CDR3 reads CASSKEGDRATDTQYF. The CDR3 DNA reads as TGTGCCAGCAGCAAAGAAGGGGACAGGGCTACAGATACGCAGTATTTT.

Remarks on this clone: The junction departs from the called germline gene at one end, perhaps through a read error. V and J are TRBV4-3 and TRBJ2-1; 8 nucleotides agree with TRBD1. Per germline, CDR1 LGHNA and CDR2 YSLEER. This CDR3 comprises 15 residues. The CDR3 DNA reads as TGCGCCAGCAGCCGTGGACAGGGATCCTACAATGGGCAGTTCTTC. This sequence encodes CASSRGQGSYNGQFF.

J is TRBJ2-7 and V is TRBV6-1, with D unclear. In germline, CDR1 is MNHNS, CDR2 SASEGT. Trimming stripped 0 bases from V and 3 bases from J, with 6 bases between. This CDR3 spans 13 amino acids. The CDR3 bases are TGTGCCAGCAGTGAAGCTATCTACTACGAGCAGTACTTC. Its translation: CASSEAIYYEQYF.

The chain links TRBV3-1 (or the pseudogene TRBV3-2) to TRBJ1-6, with 8 positions matching TRBD1. The CDR3 sequence is 15 residues long. CDR1 LGHDT and CDR2 YNNKEL come from the germline V gene (reference sequence). Unmatched junction bases numbered 9, after V lost 7 bases and J lost 7 bases. CDR3 amino acids: CASNLMDRENSPLHF. The CDR3 bases are TGTGCCAGCAATCTGATGGACAGGGAGAATTCACCCCTCCACTTT.

This clone was seen a handful of times. This sequence joins TRBV9 and TRBJ1-1; 9 positions agree with TRBD1. Germline trimming cut 0 bases from V and 7 bases from J; bases unmatched to any gene: 7. CDR1 and CDR2 (germline): SGDLS, YYNGEE. CDR3 length: 15 residues. In DNA form, the CDR3 reads TGTGCCAGCAGCGTAGTACCAGGGACAGGGTTTGAAGCTTTCTTT. As protein: CASSVVPGTGFEAFF.

This clone was seen many times. The chain has TRBV7-9 and TRBJ1-3; no definite D call. The CDR3 consists of 14 residues. Germline CDR1 reads SEHNR; CDR2 reads FQNEAQ (reference sequence). V was clipped by 1 base and J by 0 bases, with 4 bases between them. The CDR3 sequence: CASSLDSSGNTIYF. DNA of the CDR3: TGTGCCAGCAGCTTAGACAGCTCTGGAAACACCATATATTTT.